This entry describes one TCR beta chain. Its antigen is undetermined. This record comes from a study of cytomegalovirus exposure and HLA in healthy donors. Study-level points and caveats: Certain sequence variants were highly shared and formed a cluster, and this cluster was likely a sequencing artifact. Among the most significant clusters, several appeared linked to common viral pathogens in a later analysis.

The PCR employed 60 Vbeta primers together with 13 Jbeta primers. Only in-frame clones appear in the TCRdb table, and some are missing; sequencing was by immunoSEQ multiplex PCR. The sample includes fewer than 100,000 clones, 78% of them seen just once. The CDR3 runs to 14 residues. Germline CDR1 MDHEN, CDR2 SYDVKM. The V and J ends lost 3 bases and 3 bases respectively, with 10 bases between them. Sequencing used PBMCs. The rearrangement uses TRBV28 and TRBJ2-3; D is unclear. The source is a male donor in good health and CMV-seropositive. CDR3 nucleotides: TGTGCCAGCAGTTTTAGGAGCCGGACAGATACGCAGTATTTT. Its translation is CASSFRSRTDTQYF.